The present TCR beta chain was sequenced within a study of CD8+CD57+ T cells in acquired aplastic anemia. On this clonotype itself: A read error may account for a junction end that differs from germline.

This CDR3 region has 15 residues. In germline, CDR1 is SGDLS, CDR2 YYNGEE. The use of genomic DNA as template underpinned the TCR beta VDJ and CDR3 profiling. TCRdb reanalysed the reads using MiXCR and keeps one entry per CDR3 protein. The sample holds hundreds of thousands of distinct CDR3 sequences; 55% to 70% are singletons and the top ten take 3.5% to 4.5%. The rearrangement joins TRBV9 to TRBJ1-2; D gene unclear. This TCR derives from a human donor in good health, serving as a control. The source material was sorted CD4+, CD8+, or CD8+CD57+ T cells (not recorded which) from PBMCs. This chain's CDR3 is CTSSPGDITDYGYTF. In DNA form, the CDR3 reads TGTACCAGCAGCCCAGGAGATATAACTGACTATGGCTACACCTTC.